This section outlines one T cell receptor beta chain sequence together with its context. It is unclear where the CDR3 begins or ends on the DNA, so no DNA is shown, and the CDR3 is as TCRdb lists it. The CDR3 contains 18 residues when both ends are counted. Germline assignment: CDR1 MGHDK and CDR2 SYGVNS. Profiled with immunoSEQ multiplex PCR; TCRdb holds only in-frame clones, not every one. Among under 150,000 clones, roughly 88% were seen once, and the ten largest hold around 5%. This entry belongs to a study of Ad26.COV2.S vaccination and SARS-CoV-2 variants. V usage is TRBV25-1 and J usage is TRBJ1-4; the D call TRBD1 from the table was never checked on the DNA. The clonotype originates from a human donor who had recovered from COVID-19. This material consisted of peripheral blood, taken after recovery from COVID-19. CDR3 protein: CASSSSVRQAATNEKLFF.